This entry lists 14 T cell receptor beta chains sequenced from one sample in a study of neurological immune-mediated disorders. TCRdb ran MiXCR on the 5' RACE reads and lists one entry per CDR3 protein. The table has around 67,000 distinct CDR3 sequences, roughly 5.5% seen once. Input material: PBMCs. These receptor sequences come from a man aged 18 to 30 with multiple sclerosis.

This clonotype was seen many times. The rearrangement uses TRBV20-1 and TRBJ1-1, with D possibly matching TRBD1 (5 bases). Per germline, CDR1 DFQATT and CDR2 SNEGSKA (reference sequence). The CDR3 runs 14 residues. The germline V and J ends were trimmed by 3 bases and 4 bases, with 15 bases remaining between them. CDR3 loop: CSASPASGSTEAFF. CDR3 in DNA: TGCAGTGCTAGCCCCGCCTCAGGGAGCACTGAAGCTTTCTTT.

Many counts were recorded for this clonotype. The rearrangement joins TRBV29-1 to TRBJ2-7, with 10 bases matching TRBD1. Per germline, CDR1 SQVTM and CDR2 ANQGSEA. The CDR3 covers 14 residues. J was trimmed by 6 bases and V by 5 bases; bases with no gene match: 10. CDR3: CSVRPGQGLGEQYF. In nucleotides, the CDR3 is TGCAGCGTTAGACCGGGACAGGGGCTCGGCGAGCAGTACTTC.

This clonotype was recorded many times. The chain couples TRBV5-1 to TRBJ2-3; no reliable D call. The CDR3 has 18 residues. V lost 4 bases, J lost 0 bases, and 21 bases lay in between. Germline CDR1 reads SGHRS; CDR2 reads YFSETQ. CDR3 in amino acids: CASSPQLNPFLSTDTQYF. The CDR3 region has the DNA TGCGCCAGCAGCCCCCAGCTTAATCCTTTCCTTAGCACAGATACGCAGTATTTT. Drawing the rest from reference TRBV5-1 and TRBJ2-3, the complete variable domain is KAGVTQTPRYLIKTRGQQVTLSCSPISGHRSVSWYQQTPGQGLQFLFEYFSETQRNKGNFPGRFSGRQFSNSRSEMNVSTLELGDSALYLCASSPQLNPFLSTDTQYFGPGTRLTVL.

This clonotype was seen many times. The V gene is TRBV25-1, the J gene TRBJ1-5; D ambiguous. V shed 3 bases and J shed 0 bases, with 6 bases lying between them. The CDR3 length is 14 residues. The germline V gene encodes CDR1 MGHDK and CDR2 SYGVNS. This CDR3 reads CASSEISSNQPQHF. The CDR3 region has the DNA TGTGCCAGCAGTGAGATAAGTAGCAATCAGCCCCAGCATTTT.

This clonotype was seen many times. The V call is TRBV7-2, the J call TRBJ2-3; possibly TRBD1 or TRBD2 for D (5 bases each). CDR1 is SGHTA and CDR2 is FQGNSA in the germline V gene. Trimming left V 5 bases short and J 0 bases short, with 15 bases between. The CDR3 sequence is 16 residues long. DNA for the CDR3: TGTGCCAGCAGCCCCCGGGGCGGGCCGAGCACAGATACGCAGTATTTT. Protein product: CASSPRGGPSTDTQYF.

The table lists this clonotype with many counts. This chain uses TRBV9 with TRBJ2-2; TRBD2 matches at 9 bases. Germline V gene sequence: CDR1 SGDLS, CDR2 YYNGEE. The ends lost 2 bases at V and 2 bases at J; junction bases unmatched: 4. The CDR3 has 16 residues. The CDR3 DNA follows: TGTGCCAGCAGCGTTGGGCTAGCGGGAAACACCGGGGAGCTGTTTTTT. It specifies CASSVGLAGNTGELFF. The full variable domain, its missing parts supplied by reference TRBV9 and TRBJ2-2, is DSGVTQTPKHLITATGQRVTLRCSPRSGDLSVYWYQQSLDQGLQFLIQYYNGEERAKGNILERFSAQQFPDLHSELNLSSLELGDSALYFCASSVGLAGNTGELFFGEGSRLTVL.

This clonotype was counted at least ten times. The chain recombines TRBV20-1 with TRBJ2-7, with D perhaps TRBD1 (6 bases). In germline, CDR1 is DFQATT, CDR2 SNEGSKA (reference sequence). Trimming shortened V by 6 bases and J by 3 bases, and 18 bases separated the two germline ends. The CDR3 sequence is 14 residues long. For the CDR3, the DNA is TGCAGTGCCAAACCTACTGGGGGCCACTACGAGCAGTACTTC. This codes for CSAKPTGGHYEQYF.

This clonotype was seen repeatedly, ten times or more. The rearrangement uses TRBV20-1 and TRBJ2-7, with 9 bases that match TRBD2. Germline assignment: CDR1 DFQATT and CDR2 SNEGSKA (reference sequence). The CDR3 has 14 amino acids. The V segment lost 6 bases and the J segment 3 bases; nucleotides outside the gene matches: 9. The CDR3 DNA follows: TGCAGTGCAATACCGGGACTAGCAATCTACGAGCAGTACTTC. Translated, it gives CSAIPGLAIYEQYF.

This clonotype was recorded many times. This sequence joins TRBV5-1 and TRBJ2-1; 8 bases fit TRBD2. Germline-derived CDR1 and CDR2 are SGHRS and YFSETQ. The CDR3 is 17 residues long. Trimming at V came to 0 bases and at J to 5 bases, leaving 10 bases not matched to a gene. Here the CDR3 reads CASSLGRLAGSHNEQFF. The CDR3 coding sequence is TGCGCCAGCAGCTTGGGCCGTTTAGCGGGGTCACACAATGAGCAGTTCTTC.

The sample holds many counts of this clonotype. V is TRBV21-1 and J is TRBJ1-2; the listed D gene, TRBD1, was not tested against the DNA. TRBV21-1 is given as a pseudogene. The CDR3 runs to 15 residues. The CDR3 bases are TGTGCCAGCAGCTCCACAAGGGGACCTTCCTATGGCTACACCTTC. This encodes CASSSTRGPSYGYTF.

This clonotype occurred many times. This chain links TRBV7-2 with TRBJ2-2; D may be TRBD2 (5 bases). From germline, CDR1 is SGHTA and CDR2 FQGNSA. The CDR3 totals 14 residues. Between the trimmed V and J ends, which lost 0 bases and 3 bases, there was a span of 5 bases. CDR3 region: CASSLAGDTGELFF. The CDR3 DNA is TGTGCCAGCAGCTTAGCGGGAGACACCGGGGAGCTGTTTTTT.

A note on this clonotype: An end of the junction does not agree with germline; a read error may underlie this. V is TRBV12-3 or TRBV12-4 and J is TRBJ1-4; D gene ambiguous. CDR3 length: 12 residues. CDR3 sequence (DNA): TGTGCCAGCGGACTTGCAACTAATGAAAAACTGTTT. Its protein is CASGLATNEKLF.

This clonotype was seen more than once but under ten times. This may stem from a read error, because a much larger clone lies one nucleotide away. The chain is built from TRBV5-6 and TRBJ2-7; no definite D call. Germline V gene data show CDR1 as SGHDT and CDR2 as YYEEEE. The V and J ends lost 4 bases and 7 bases respectively, with 6 bases between them. This CDR3 has 10 amino acids. As DNA, the CDR3 is TGTGCCAGCAGCGGGGAAGAGCAGTACTTC. It is translated as CASSGEEQYF.

This clonotype was detected only a few times. This may arise from a read error, as a much more abundant clone is one base away. V usage is TRBV2 and J usage is TRBJ2-7; unclear D gene. This CDR3 has 16 residues. The germline V gene encodes CDR1 SNHLY and CDR2 FYNNEI. The germline V and J ends were trimmed by 3 bases and 3 bases, with 18 bases remaining between them. The DNA for the CDR3 is TGTGCCAGCAGTGATAGTTTTCTTCAAAAGGACTACGAGCAGTACTTC. This encodes CASSDSFLQKDYEQYF.